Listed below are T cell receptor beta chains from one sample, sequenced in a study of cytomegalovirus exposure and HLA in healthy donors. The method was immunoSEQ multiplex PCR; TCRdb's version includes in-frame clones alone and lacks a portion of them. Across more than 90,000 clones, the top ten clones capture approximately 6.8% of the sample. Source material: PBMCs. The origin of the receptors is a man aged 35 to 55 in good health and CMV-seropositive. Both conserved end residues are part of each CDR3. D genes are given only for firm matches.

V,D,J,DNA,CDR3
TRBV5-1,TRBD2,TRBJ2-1,TGCGCCAGCAACGAACTAGCGGGAGGGGGTAATGAGCAGTTCTTC,CASNELAGGGNEQFF
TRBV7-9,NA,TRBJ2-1,TGTGCCAGCAGCTTAACTGACTACTACAATGAGCAGTTCTTC,CASSLTDYYNEQFF
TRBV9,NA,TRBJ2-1,TGTGCCAGCAGCGGCCAGTGGGGAGGCAATGAGCAGTTCTTC,CASSGQWGGNEQFF
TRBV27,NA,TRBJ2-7,TGTGCCAGCAGTCAACAGGGTTTCTACGAGCAGTACTTC,CASSQQGFYEQYF
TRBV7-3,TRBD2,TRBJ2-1,TGTGCCAGCAGCTTATCCGGGGGGGCGGGTGGCTACAATGAGCAGTTCTTC,CASSLSGGAGGYNEQFF
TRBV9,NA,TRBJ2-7,TGTGCCAGCAGCGTAAGCCGGGAACCTAACTACGAGCAGTACTTC,CASSVSREPNYEQYF
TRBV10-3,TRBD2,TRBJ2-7,TGTGCCATCAGCGGGGACTCCGCGGGGGAGAGGGAGCAGTACTTC,CAISGDSAGEREQYF
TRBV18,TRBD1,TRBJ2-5,TGTGCCAGCTCACCGGGACAGGCGATCAAGTACCAAGAGACCCAGTACTTC,CASSPGQAIKYQETQYF
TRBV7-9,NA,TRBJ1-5,TGTGCCAGCAGCTTAGGCCAGGAAAATCAGCCCCAGCATTTT,CASSLGQENQPQHF
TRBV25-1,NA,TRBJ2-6,TGTGCCAGCAGTGACCCCCGGGCTGGGGCCAACGTCCTGACTTTC,CASSDPRAGANVLTF
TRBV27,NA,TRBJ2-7,TGTGCCAGCAGTTTGGCGGAGCCCCACGAGCAGTACTTC,CASSLAEPHEQYF